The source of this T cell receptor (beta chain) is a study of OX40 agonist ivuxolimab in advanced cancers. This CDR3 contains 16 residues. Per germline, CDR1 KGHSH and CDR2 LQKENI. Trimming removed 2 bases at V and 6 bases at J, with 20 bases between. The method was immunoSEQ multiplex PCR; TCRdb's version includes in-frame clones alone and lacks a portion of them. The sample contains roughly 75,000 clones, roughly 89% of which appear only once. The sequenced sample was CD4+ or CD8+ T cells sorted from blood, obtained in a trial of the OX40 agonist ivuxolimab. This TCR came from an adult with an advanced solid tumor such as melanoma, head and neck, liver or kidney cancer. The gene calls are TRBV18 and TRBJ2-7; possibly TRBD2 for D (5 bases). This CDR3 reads CASSPGGGTTRIEQYF. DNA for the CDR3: TGTGCCAGCTCACCAGGCGGAGGCACTACCAGAATCGAGCAGTACTTC.